This T cell receptor beta chain was found in a study of immune evolution from preneoplasia to lung adenocarcinoma. The trim removed 8 bases at V and 4 bases at J, leaving 2 bases unmatched. This CDR3 has 13 residues. The V gene's germline CDR1 is WSHSY and CDR2 SAAADI. Whole-study findings and limits: Normal lung had the highest top T cell clone frequencies.

Repertoires were generated with immunoSEQ multiplex PCR, while TCRdb's copy carries only in-frame clones and drops some. The sample yields 14,000 or so clones, 65% to 90% seen once. As to this clone: The antigen is unknown.

The receptor comes from an older donor with lung adenocarcinoma. The sample comprised FFPE lung adenocarcinoma in situ tissue. The chain couples TRBV10-2 to TRBJ2-1; the match to TRBD1 covers 10 bases. The CDR3 sequence: CASSDRGYNEQFF. In DNA form, the CDR3 reads TGCGCCAGCTCGGACAGGGGGTACAATGAGCAGTTCTTC.